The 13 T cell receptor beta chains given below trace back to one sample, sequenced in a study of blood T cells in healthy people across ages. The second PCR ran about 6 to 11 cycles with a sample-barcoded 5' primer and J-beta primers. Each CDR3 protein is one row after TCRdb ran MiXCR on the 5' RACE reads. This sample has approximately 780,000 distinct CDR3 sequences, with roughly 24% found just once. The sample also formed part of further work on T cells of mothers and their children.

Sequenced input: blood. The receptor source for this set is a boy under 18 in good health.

DNA of the CDR3: TGTGCCAGCAGCCCCGGGTCGACTGACTATGGCTACACCTTC. Translation: CASSPGSTDYGYTF. This sequence joins TRBV3-1 and TRBJ1-2; D is uncertain. This CDR3 has 14 amino acids. Per the germline V gene, CDR1 is LGHDT and CDR2 is YNNKEL (reference sequence). The V end was cut by 4 bases, the J end by 3 bases, with 12 bases between.

The DNA for the CDR3 is TGCGCCAGCAGCCAAGGAATGGCAAGGAGCTCCTACAATGAGCAGTTCTTC. Amino acids: CASSQGMARSSYNEQFF. The chain is built from TRBV4-1 and TRBJ2-1, with unresolved D. CDR3 size: 17 residues. CDR1 is MGHRA, CDR2 YSYEKL, per germline. The V and J ends lost 1 base and 0 bases respectively, with 13 bases between them.

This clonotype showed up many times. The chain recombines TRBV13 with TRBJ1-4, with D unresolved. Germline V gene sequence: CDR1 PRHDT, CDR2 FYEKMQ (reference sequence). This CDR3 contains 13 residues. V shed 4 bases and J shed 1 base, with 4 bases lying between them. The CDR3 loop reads CASSWGTNEKLFF. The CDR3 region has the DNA TGTGCCAGCAGCTGGGGAACTAATGAAAAACTGTTTTTT.

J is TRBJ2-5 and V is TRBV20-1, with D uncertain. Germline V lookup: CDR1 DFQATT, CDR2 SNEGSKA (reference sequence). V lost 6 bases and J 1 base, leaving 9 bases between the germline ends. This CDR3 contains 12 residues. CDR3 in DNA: TGCAGTGCGGCTGAAAGCCAAGAGACCCAGTACTTC. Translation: CSAAESQETQYF.

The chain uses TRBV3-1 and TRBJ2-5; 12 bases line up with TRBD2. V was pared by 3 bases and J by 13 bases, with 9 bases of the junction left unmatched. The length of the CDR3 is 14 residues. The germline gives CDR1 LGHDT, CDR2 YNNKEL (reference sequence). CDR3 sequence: CASSQGLAGQSRYF. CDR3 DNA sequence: TGTGCCAGCAGCCAGGGACTAGCGGGCCAATCCCGGTACTTC.

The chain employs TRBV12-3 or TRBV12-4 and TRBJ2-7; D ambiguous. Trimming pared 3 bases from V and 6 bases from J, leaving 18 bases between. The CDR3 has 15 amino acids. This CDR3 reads CASSLGSSLRGEQYF. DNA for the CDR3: TGTGCCAGCAGTTTGGGTTCCTCCTTGCGTGGCGAGCAGTACTTC.

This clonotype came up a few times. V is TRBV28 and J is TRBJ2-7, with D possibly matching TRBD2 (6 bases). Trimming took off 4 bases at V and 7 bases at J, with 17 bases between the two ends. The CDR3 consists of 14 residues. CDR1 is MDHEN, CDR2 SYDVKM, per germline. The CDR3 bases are TGTGCCAGCAGTTACCTGGGACTTCTGGGGGAGCAGTACTTC. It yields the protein CASSYLGLLGEQYF.

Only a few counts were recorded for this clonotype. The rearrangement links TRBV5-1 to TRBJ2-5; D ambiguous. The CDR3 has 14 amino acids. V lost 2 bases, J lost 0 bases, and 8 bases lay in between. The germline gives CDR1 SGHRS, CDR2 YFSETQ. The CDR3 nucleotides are TGCGCCAGCAGCTTTAATCCAGACCAAGAGACCCAGTACTTC. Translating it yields CASSFNPDQETQYF.

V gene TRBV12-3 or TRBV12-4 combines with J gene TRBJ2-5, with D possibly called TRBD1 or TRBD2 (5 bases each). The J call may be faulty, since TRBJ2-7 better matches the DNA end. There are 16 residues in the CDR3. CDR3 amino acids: CASSWVREGPSYEQYF. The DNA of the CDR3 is TGTGCCAGCAGTTGGGTTCGCGAGGGACCCTCCTACGAGCAGTACTTC.

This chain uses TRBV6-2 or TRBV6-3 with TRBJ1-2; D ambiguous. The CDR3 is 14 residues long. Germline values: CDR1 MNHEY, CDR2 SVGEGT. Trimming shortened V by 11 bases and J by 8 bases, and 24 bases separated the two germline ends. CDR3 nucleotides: TGTGCCTGCGAAGACCGCACAATTATCTGGGGCTACACCTTC. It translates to CACEDRTIIWGYTF.

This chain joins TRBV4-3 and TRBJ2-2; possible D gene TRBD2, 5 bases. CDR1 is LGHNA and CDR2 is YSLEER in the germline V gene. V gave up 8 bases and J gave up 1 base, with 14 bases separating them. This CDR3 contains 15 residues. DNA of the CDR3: TGCGCCAGCGGCCCCAACGGGGAGAACACCGGGGAGCTGTTTTTT. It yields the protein CASGPNGENTGELFF.

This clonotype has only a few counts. The CDR3, as DNA: TGTGCCAGCAGTTTCGGACTAGCGGAGAACTACGAGCAGTACTTC. Protein product: CASSFGLAENYEQYF. The chain recombines TRBV3-1 with TRBJ2-7; 10 positions agree with TRBD2. The CDR3 consists of 15 residues. The germline V gene encodes CDR1 LGHDT and CDR2 YNNKEL (reference sequence). The V and J ends lost 6 bases and 3 bases, in that order; junction bases with no gene match: 8.

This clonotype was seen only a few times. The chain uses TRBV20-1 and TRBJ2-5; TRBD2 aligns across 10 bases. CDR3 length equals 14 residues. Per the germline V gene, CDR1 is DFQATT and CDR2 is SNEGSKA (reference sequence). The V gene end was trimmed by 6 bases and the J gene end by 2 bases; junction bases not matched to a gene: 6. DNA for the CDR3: TGCAGTGCCATCCCACTAGCGGGGCAAGAGACCCAGTACTTC. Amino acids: CSAIPLAGQETQYF.